This is a list of T cell receptor beta chains from one sample in a study of T-cell memory formation after mild COVID-19. A single record per CDR3 protein comes from TCRdb applying MiXCR to the 5' RACE reads. This sample carries 450,000 to 650,000 distinct CDR3 sequences, roughly 17% of them seen once, and the ten largest clones take more than 10%. Sequenced material: PBMCs or a T cell subset sorted from them (not recorded which). These receptors originate from an adult woman who had mild COVID-19 (a few samples of this study predate the infection). Cell type and time point are not known. CDR3s include the opening cysteine and the closing phenylalanine or tryptophan. Fields, in order: V gene, D gene, clone size, J gene, CDR3 protein, CDR3 DNA. A D gene is named only where the DNA matches it firmly. Only part of the rows carry a size: once, few, many, or a class if the clone is expanded.

v_call: TRBV7-6
d_call: -
clone_size: -
j_call: TRBJ2-4
cdr3_aa: CASSEGLAKNIQYF
cdr3_nt: TGTGCCAGCAGCGAGGGTCTAGCCAAAAACATTCAGTACTTC

v_call: TRBV20-1
d_call: TRBD1
clone_size: -
j_call: TRBJ2-7
cdr3_aa: CSARPGTGYNEQYF
cdr3_nt: TGCAGTGCTAGACCCGGGACAGGGTATAACGAGCAGTACTTC

v_call: TRBV3-1
d_call: -
clone_size: many
j_call: TRBJ2-1
cdr3_aa: CASSARNEQFF
cdr3_nt: TGTGCCAGCTCGGCGAGGAATGAGCAGTTCTTC

v_call: TRBV7-9
d_call: TRBD2
clone_size: -
j_call: TRBJ2-1
cdr3_aa: CASSPDSGRGYNEQFF
cdr3_nt: TGTGCCAGCAGCCCGGATAGCGGGAGGGGCTACAATGAGCAGTTCTTC

v_call: TRBV7-9
d_call: -
clone_size: few
j_call: TRBJ2-1
cdr3_aa: CASRPYGGSDYNEQFF
cdr3_nt: TGTGCCAGCAGACCGTATGGGGGTAGCGACTACAATGAGCAGTTCTTC

v_call: TRBV29-1
d_call: TRBD2
clone_size: few
j_call: TRBJ2-2
cdr3_aa: CSACSKLAGNVGELFF
cdr3_nt: TGCAGCGCATGTTCGAAACTAGCGGGAAACGTCGGGGAGCTGTTTTTT

v_call: TRBV5-1
d_call: -
clone_size: few
j_call: TRBJ1-2
cdr3_aa: CASSSGPPRDYGYTF
cdr3_nt: TGCGCCAGCAGCTCCGGACCCCCAAGGGACTATGGCTACACCTTC

v_call: TRBV7-9
d_call: -
clone_size: -
j_call: TRBJ1-2
cdr3_aa: CASSLVSSPSSAGGYTF
cdr3_nt: TGTGCCAGCAGCTTAGTGTCCTCGCCTTCCTCGGCGGGTGGCTACACCTTC

v_call: TRBV10-3
d_call: -
clone_size: -
j_call: TRBJ2-1
cdr3_aa: CAISESPGDFFYNEQFF
cdr3_nt: TGTGCCATCAGTGAGTCGCCTGGGGACTTCTTCTACAATGAGCAGTTCTTC

v_call: TRBV30
d_call: -
clone_size: -
j_call: TRBJ1-1
cdr3_aa: CARDGNTEAFF
cdr3_nt: TGTGCTCGGGACGGGAACACTGAAGCTTTCTTT

v_call: TRBV15
d_call: -
clone_size: -
j_call: TRBJ1-1
cdr3_aa: CATSRSTTATEAFF
cdr3_nt: TGTGCCACCAGCAGAAGTACGACGGCCACTGAAGCTTTCTTT

v_call: TRBV27
d_call: -
clone_size: few
j_call: TRBJ2-5
cdr3_aa: CASSLWGSDRKETQYF
cdr3_nt: TGTGCCAGCAGTTTGTGGGGAAGCGACAGAAAAGAGACCCAGTACTTC

v_call: TRBV7-9
d_call: TRBD1
clone_size: -
j_call: TRBJ2-7
cdr3_aa: CASSGQAKNEQYF
cdr3_nt: TGTGCCAGCAGCGGACAGGCCAAGAACGAGCAGTACTTC

v_call: TRBV20-1
d_call: -
clone_size: -
j_call: TRBJ2-5
cdr3_aa: CSASGLGETQYF
cdr3_nt: TGCAGTGCTAGCGGTCTAGGGGAGACCCAGTACTTC

v_call: TRBV4-1
d_call: -
clone_size: few
j_call: TRBJ2-7
cdr3_aa: CASSQGPRVGIGEQYF
cdr3_nt: TGCGCCAGCAGCCAAGGCCCACGGGTGGGGATTGGGGAGCAGTACTTC

v_call: TRBV4-1
d_call: TRBD2
clone_size: few
j_call: TRBJ2-1
cdr3_aa: CASSQVWTSGTYNEQFF
cdr3_nt: TGCGCCAGCAGCCAAGTCTGGACTAGCGGAACCTACAATGAGCAGTTCTTC

v_call: TRBV28
d_call: -
clone_size: -
j_call: TRBJ2-3
cdr3_aa: CASSLSPHGVPDTQYF
cdr3_nt: TGTGCCAGCAGTTTAAGCCCCCACGGGGTCCCAGATACGCAGTATTTT

v_call: TRBV5-1
d_call: -
clone_size: many
j_call: TRBJ2-2
cdr3_aa: CASSLKNTGELFF
cdr3_nt: TGCGCCAGCAGCTTGAAAAACACCGGGGAGCTGTTTTTT

v_call: TRBV12-3/TRBV12-4
d_call: -
clone_size: many
j_call: TRBJ2-7
cdr3_aa: CASGRRGSLAYEQYF
cdr3_nt: TGTGCCAGCGGCCGGCGAGGTTCGCTAGCGTACGAGCAGTACTTC

v_call: TRBV7-9
d_call: -
clone_size: few
j_call: TRBJ1-1
cdr3_aa: CASSRTGLIQNTEAFF
cdr3_nt: TGTGCCAGCAGCCGAACAGGGCTTATACAGAACACTGAAGCTTTCTTT

v_call: TRBV7-2
d_call: -
clone_size: few
j_call: TRBJ2-2
cdr3_aa: CASSPHGLGGAGELFF
cdr3_nt: TGTGCCAGCAGCCCCCACGGTCTAGGGGGAGCCGGGGAGCTGTTTTTT

v_call: TRBV30
d_call: TRBD2
clone_size: -
j_call: TRBJ2-2
cdr3_aa: CAWPRLAERELFF
cdr3_nt: TGTGCCTGGCCCCGACTAGCGGAACGGGAGCTGTTTTTT

v_call: TRBV29-1
d_call: -
clone_size: few
j_call: TRBJ1-1
cdr3_aa: CSVEAGAVEAFF
cdr3_nt: TGCAGCGTTGAAGCGGGGGCCGTTGAAGCTTTCTTT

v_call: TRBV7-8
d_call: TRBD1
clone_size: few
j_call: TRBJ1-6
cdr3_aa: CASSMGTGGWYNSPLHF
cdr3_nt: TGTGCCAGCAGCATGGGGACAGGGGGTTGGTATAATTCACCCCTCCACTTT

v_call: TRBV18
d_call: -
clone_size: many
j_call: TRBJ2-3
cdr3_aa: CASSPGTLPSTDTQYF
cdr3_nt: TGTGCCAGCTCACCGGGGACACTCCCAAGCACAGATACGCAGTATTTT

v_call: TRBV18
d_call: TRBD2
clone_size: few
j_call: TRBJ2-3
cdr3_aa: CASSPAAGLSTDTQYF
cdr3_nt: TGTGCCAGCTCACCAGCAGCGGGGTTAAGCACAGATACGCAGTATTTT

v_call: TRBV5-1
d_call: -
clone_size: few
j_call: TRBJ2-3
cdr3_aa: CASSLDPATDTQYF
cdr3_nt: TGCGCCAGCAGCTTGGATCCAGCGACGGATACGCAGTATTTT

v_call: TRBV4-2
d_call: -
clone_size: -
j_call: TRBJ2-1
cdr3_aa: CASSQDGGRVIYNEQFF
cdr3_nt: TGTGCCAGCAGCCAAGATGGCGGCAGGGTAATCTACAATGAGCAGTTCTTC

v_call: TRBV12-3/TRBV12-4
d_call: -
clone_size: -
j_call: TRBJ2-3
cdr3_aa: CASSQDRTRIDTQYF
cdr3_nt: TGTGCCAGCAGCCAGGACAGAACGCGAATCGATACGCAGTATTTT

v_call: TRBV28
d_call: -
clone_size: -
j_call: TRBJ1-5
cdr3_aa: CASRLGGPGNQPQHF
cdr3_nt: TGTGCCAGCAGGCTCGGGGGGCCGGGCAATCAGCCCCAGCATTTT

v_call: TRBV12-3/TRBV12-4
d_call: -
clone_size: few
j_call: TRBJ1-3
cdr3_aa: CASSFSHIRGIGGNTIYF
cdr3_nt: TGTGCCAGCAGTTTCTCCCACATTCGAGGGATAGGTGGAAACACCATATATTTT

v_call: TRBV5-1
d_call: -
clone_size: -
j_call: TRBJ1-1
cdr3_aa: CASSFGHMGGTEAFF
cdr3_nt: TGCGCCAGCAGCTTCGGCCATATGGGGGGCACTGAAGCTTTCTTT

v_call: TRBV3-1
d_call: TRBD2
clone_size: -
j_call: TRBJ2-3
cdr3_aa: CASSQDASGQQDTQYF
cdr3_nt: TGTGCCAGCAGCCAAGACGCTAGCGGGCAACAAGATACGCAGTATTTT

v_call: TRBV3-1
d_call: -
clone_size: few
j_call: TRBJ1-2
cdr3_aa: CASSQGDRSGYTF
cdr3_nt: TGTGCCAGCAGCCAAGGAGATAGGAGCGGCTACACCTTC

v_call: TRBV3-1
d_call: TRBD1
clone_size: few
j_call: TRBJ2-3
cdr3_aa: CASSYPGGAADTQYF
cdr3_nt: TGTGCCAGCAGCTATCCAGGGGGCGCGGCAGATACGCAGTATTTT

v_call: TRBV7-2
d_call: TRBD1
clone_size: few
j_call: TRBJ2-2
cdr3_aa: CASSLEGAAGELFF
cdr3_nt: TGTGCCAGCAGCTTAGAGGGGGCCGCAGGGGAGCTGTTTTTT

v_call: TRBV5-1
d_call: -
clone_size: -
j_call: TRBJ2-7
cdr3_aa: CASSLWGGVTSYEQYF
cdr3_nt: TGCGCCAGCAGCTTGTGGGGCGGGGTTACTTCCTACGAGCAGTACTTC

v_call: TRBV29-1
d_call: -
clone_size: -
j_call: TRBJ2-7
cdr3_aa: CSYNAGSDEQYF
cdr3_nt: TGCAGCTACAATGCGGGGTCCGACGAGCAGTACTTC

v_call: TRBV6-5
d_call: TRBD1
clone_size: -
j_call: TRBJ2-7
cdr3_aa: CASGQGADEQYF
cdr3_nt: TGTGCCAGCGGACAGGGGGCAGACGAGCAGTACTTC

v_call: TRBV14
d_call: -
clone_size: -
j_call: TRBJ2-2
cdr3_aa: CASSQEWASTGELFF
cdr3_nt: TGTGCCAGCAGCCAAGAATGGGCTTCCACCGGGGAGCTGTTTTTT

v_call: TRBV11-3
d_call: -
clone_size: -
j_call: TRBJ2-1
cdr3_aa: CASSFRGGNSEQFF
cdr3_nt: TGTGCCAGCAGCTTTCGTGGCGGGAATAGTGAGCAGTTCTTC

v_call: TRBV11-2
d_call: -
clone_size: few
j_call: TRBJ2-1
cdr3_aa: CASHLSGEQFF
cdr3_nt: TGTGCCAGCCACCTCTCGGGTGAGCAGTTCTTC

v_call: TRBV29-1
d_call: TRBD1
clone_size: few
j_call: TRBJ1-2
cdr3_aa: CSASVDRAYGYTF
cdr3_nt: TGCAGCGCTTCCGTAGACAGGGCATATGGCTACACCTTC

v_call: TRBV6-2/TRBV6-3
d_call: TRBD2
clone_size: few
j_call: TRBJ2-3
cdr3_aa: CASSYLSGRALDTQYF
cdr3_nt: TGTGCCAGCAGTTACCTCAGCGGGAGGGCCTTAGATACGCAGTATTTT

v_call: TRBV5-1
d_call: -
clone_size: -
j_call: TRBJ2-6
cdr3_aa: CASSPGDGALSGANVLTF
cdr3_nt: TGCGCCAGCAGCCCCGGGGACGGCGCGCTCTCTGGGGCCAACGTCCTGACTTTC

v_call: TRBV7-2
d_call: -
clone_size: many
j_call: TRBJ2-1
cdr3_aa: CASSLITRVNNEQFF
cdr3_nt: TGTGCCAGCAGTTTGATCACCAGGGTCAACAATGAGCAGTTCTTC

v_call: TRBV12-3/TRBV12-4
d_call: TRBD1
clone_size: -
j_call: TRBJ2-3
cdr3_aa: CASRRQGGLTQYF
cdr3_nt: TGTGCCAGCAGAAGACAGGGGGGGCTTACGCAGTATTTT

v_call: TRBV12-3/TRBV12-4
d_call: -
clone_size: few
j_call: TRBJ2-2
cdr3_aa: CASTLTVNTGELFF
cdr3_nt: TGTGCCAGCACCCTGACAGTAAACACCGGGGAGCTGTTTTTT

v_call: TRBV9
d_call: TRBD1
clone_size: few
j_call: TRBJ2-5
cdr3_aa: CASSIRQGAGETQYF
cdr3_nt: TGTGCCAGCAGCATCCGACAGGGGGCGGGGGAGACCCAGTACTTC